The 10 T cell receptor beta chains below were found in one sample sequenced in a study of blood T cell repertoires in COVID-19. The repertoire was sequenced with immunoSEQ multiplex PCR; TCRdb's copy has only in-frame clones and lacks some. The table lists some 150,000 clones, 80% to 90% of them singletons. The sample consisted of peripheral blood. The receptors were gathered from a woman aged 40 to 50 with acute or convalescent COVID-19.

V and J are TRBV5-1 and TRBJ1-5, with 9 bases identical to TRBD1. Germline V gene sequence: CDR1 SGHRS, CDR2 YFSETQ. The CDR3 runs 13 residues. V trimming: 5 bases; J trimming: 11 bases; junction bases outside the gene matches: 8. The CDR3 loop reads CASRQGDRGTQHF. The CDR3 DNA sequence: TGCGCCAGCAGACAGGGAGACAGGGGGACCCAGCATTTT.

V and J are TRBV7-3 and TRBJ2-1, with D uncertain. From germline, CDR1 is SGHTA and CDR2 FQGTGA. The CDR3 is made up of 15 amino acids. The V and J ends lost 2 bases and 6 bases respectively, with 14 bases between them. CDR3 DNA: TGTGCCAGCAGCTTATCTTTCGCTAGACTCAATGAGCAGTTCTTC. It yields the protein CASSLSFARLNEQFF.

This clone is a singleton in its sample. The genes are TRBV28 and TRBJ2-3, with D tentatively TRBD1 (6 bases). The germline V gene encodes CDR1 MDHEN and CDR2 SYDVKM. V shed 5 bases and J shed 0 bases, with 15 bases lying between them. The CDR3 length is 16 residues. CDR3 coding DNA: TGTGCCAGCAGTCTCTCCGGGACACGAAGCACAGATACGCAGTATTTT. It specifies CASSLSGTRSTDTQYF.

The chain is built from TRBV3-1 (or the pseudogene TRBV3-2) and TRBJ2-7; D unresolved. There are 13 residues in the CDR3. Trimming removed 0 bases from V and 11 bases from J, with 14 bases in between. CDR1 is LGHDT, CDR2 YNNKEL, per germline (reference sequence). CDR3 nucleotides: TGTGCCAGCAGCCAAGATCGAGACACACCCAAGTACTTC. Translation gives CASSQDRDTPKYF.

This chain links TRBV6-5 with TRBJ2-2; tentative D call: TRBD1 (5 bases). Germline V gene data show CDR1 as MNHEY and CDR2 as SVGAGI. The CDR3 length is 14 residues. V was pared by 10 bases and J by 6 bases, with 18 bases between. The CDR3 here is CANQRAGHPGELFF. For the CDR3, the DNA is TGTGCCAACCAGAGAGCCGGACATCCCGGGGAGCTGTTTTTT.

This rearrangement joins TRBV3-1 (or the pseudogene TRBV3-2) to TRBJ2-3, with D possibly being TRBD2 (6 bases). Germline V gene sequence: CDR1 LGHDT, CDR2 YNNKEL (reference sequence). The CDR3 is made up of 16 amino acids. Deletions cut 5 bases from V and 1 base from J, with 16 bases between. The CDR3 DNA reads TGTGCCAGCAGCAGTCTCCCCGGGAGCGGCACAGATACGCAGTATTTT. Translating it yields CASSSLPGSGTDTQYF.

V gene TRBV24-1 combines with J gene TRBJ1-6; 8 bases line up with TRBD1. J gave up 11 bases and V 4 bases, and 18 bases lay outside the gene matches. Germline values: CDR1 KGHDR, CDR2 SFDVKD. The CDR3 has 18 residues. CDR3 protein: CATSDLGQGYVGCPPLHF. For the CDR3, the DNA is TGTGCCACCAGTGACCTCGGACAGGGTTACGTTGGATGTCCACCCCTCCACTTT.

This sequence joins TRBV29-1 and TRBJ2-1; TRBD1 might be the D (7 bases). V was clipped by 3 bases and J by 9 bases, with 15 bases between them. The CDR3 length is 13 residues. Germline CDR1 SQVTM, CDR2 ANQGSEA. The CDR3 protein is CSVDGGGEFEQFF. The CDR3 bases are TGCAGCGTTGATGGAGGGGGCGAGTTTGAGCAGTTCTTC.

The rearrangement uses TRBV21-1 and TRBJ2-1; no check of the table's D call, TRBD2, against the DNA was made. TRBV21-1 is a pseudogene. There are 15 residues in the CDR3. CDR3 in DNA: TGTGCCAGCAGCCCCCCGCGGGCCCTTACGGGGGAGCAGTTCTTC. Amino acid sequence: CASSPPRALTGEQFF.

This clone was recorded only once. The CDR3 loop reads CASRGGGHNEQFF. CDR3 DNA: TGTGCCAGCAGAGGGGGAGGGCACAATGAGCAGTTCTTC. The chain couples TRBV12-3 or TRBV12-4 to TRBJ2-1; tentative D call: TRBD2 (7 bases). The V end lost 6 bases, the J end lost 5 bases, and 11 bases lay between the germline ends. The CDR3 is 13 amino acids.